Shown below are 12 T cell receptor beta chains from a single sample sequenced in a study of shared clonotypes between healthy human individuals. TCRdb keeps only in-frame clones here, not all; method: immunoSEQ multiplex PCR. Of about 2.2 million clones detected, roughly 95% appear once; the ten largest clones hold about 1.7%. The naive CD8 population came from CD45RO-negative cells selected for CCR7, without terminally differentiated effector memory CD45RA+ cells. The specimen sequenced was naive CD8+ T cells from PBMCs. All receptors derive from a man younger than 35 in good health. Some clones in this sample may be carry-over from other donors' samples.

V gene TRBV7-9 combines with J gene TRBJ2-7; D is uncertain. The length of the CDR3 is 12 residues. The V and J ends lost 7 bases and 3 bases respectively, with 10 bases between them. Germline loops: CDR1 SEHNR, CDR2 FQNEAQ (reference sequence). CDR3 sequence: CASMDKLYEQYF. The CDR3 bases are TGTGCCAGCATGGATAAGCTCTACGAGCAGTACTTC. Looking up the rest from reference TRBV7-9 and TRBJ2-7 gives the full variable domain: DTGVSQNPRHKITKRGQNVTFRCDPISEHNRLYWYRQTLGQGPEFLTYFQNEAQLEKSRLLSDRFSAERPKGSFSTLEIQRTEQGDSAMYLCASMDKLYEQYFGPGTRLTVT.

The rearrangement links TRBV6-1 to TRBJ2-7; perhaps TRBD1 as D (5 bases). CDR1 is MNHNS and CDR2 is SASEGT in the germline V gene. V was clipped by 8 bases and J by 0 bases, with 17 bases between them. The CDR3 is 15 amino acids. CDR3: CASVPAARASYEQYF. CDR3 DNA: TGTGCCAGCGTTCCGGCTGCCAGGGCCTCCTACGAGCAGTACTTC.

The chain links TRBV7-9 to TRBJ1-2; D unclear. The CDR3 covers 11 residues. Trimming took off 11 bases at V and 6 bases at J, with 13 bases between the two ends. Germline V gene sequence: CDR1 SEHNR, CDR2 FQNEAQ (reference sequence). CDR3 nucleotide sequence: TGTGCCCCCACCTTGGGAGATGGCTACACCTTC. This gives the protein CAPTLGDGYTF.

The chain carries TRBV4-1 and TRBJ1-1; 9 nucleotides match TRBD1. CDR3 length equals 15 residues. Germline CDR1 MGHRA, CDR2 YSYEKL. With V trimmed by 8 bases and J by 6 bases, 13 bases remained unmatched. This CDR3 is CASGSPGQGSAEAFF. The DNA for the CDR3 is TGCGCCAGCGGATCACCGGGACAGGGCAGCGCTGAAGCTTTCTTT.

This chain uses TRBV27 with TRBJ1-4; maybe TRBD1 (6 bases). The CDR3 totals 14 residues. V shed 7 bases and J shed 4 bases, with 13 bases lying between them. Germline assignment: CDR1 MNHEY and CDR2 SMNVEV (reference sequence). CDR3 residues: CASTPQGFNEKLFF. The CDR3 nucleotides are TGTGCCAGCACCCCCCAGGGGTTTAATGAAAAACTGTTTTTT.

The CDR3, as DNA: TGTGCCAGCAGCACCCAGGCTTCACCCCTCCACTTT. Amino acid sequence: CASSTQASPLHF. V gene TRBV9 combines with J gene TRBJ1-6; no clear D gene. The CDR3 contains 12 residues. V gave up 4 bases and J gave up 9 bases, with 8 bases separating them. Germline CDR1 is SGDLS and CDR2 is YYNGEE.

The chain joins TRBV18 to TRBJ2-7; 7 nucleotides line up with TRBD2. The V segment lost 5 bases and the J segment 4 bases; nucleotides outside the gene matches: 11. CDR1 is KGHSH and CDR2 is LQKENI in the germline V gene. The CDR3 extends over 15 amino acids. For the CDR3, the DNA is TGTGCCAGCTCAGACGGGGGGTCTCGTTCGTACGAGCAGTACTTC. This codes for CASSDGGSRSYEQYF. The full variable domain, with the rest looked up from reference TRBV18 and TRBJ2-7, is NAGVMQNPRHLVRRRGQEARLRCSPMKGHSHVYWYRQLPEEGLKFMVYLQKENIIDESGMPKERFSAEFPKEGPSILRIQQVVRGDSAAYFCASSDGGSRSYEQYFGPGTRLTVT.

This rearrangement joins TRBV15 to TRBJ2-7, with 7 bases matching TRBD2. Trimming removed 4 bases from V and 3 bases from J; junction bases left unmatched: 9. The CDR3 contains 15 residues. The germline gives CDR1 LNHNV, CDR2 YYDKDF (reference sequence). The CDR3 DNA reads as TGTGCCACCAGCACCGGAGCGGGACCGGGCTACGAGCAGTACTTC. Translation gives CATSTGAGPGYEQYF.

Note on this clone: The same CDR3 also results from other DNA sequences found in this sample. The CDR3 sequence is CASSLAPGEQFF. Written as DNA, the CDR3 is TGTGCCAGCAGCTTAGCGCCAGGGGAGCAGTTCTTC. This chain uses TRBV7-9 with TRBJ2-1, with D possibly being TRBD1 (5 bases). V lost 0 bases and J 10 bases, leaving 7 bases between the germline ends. This CDR3 spans 12 amino acids. Germline-derived CDR1 and CDR2 are SEHNR and FQNEAQ (reference sequence).

The chain employs TRBV28 and TRBJ2-1; 7 bases fit TRBD2. The CDR3 covers 14 residues. V was clipped by 6 bases and J by 9 bases; unmatched bases: 11. In germline, CDR1 is MDHEN, CDR2 SYDVKM. For the CDR3, the DNA is TGTGCCAGCAGAATAGCGGGCAGAGCCATTGAGCAGTTCTTC. Translating it yields CASRIAGRAIEQFF.

There are a few counts of this clone. This chain connects TRBV7-9 to TRBJ1-2; D call uncertain. The CDR3 has 15 amino acids. The V gene lost 5 bases and the J gene lost 3 bases, with 16 bases spanning the gap. Germline V gives CDR1 SEHNR, CDR2 FQNEAQ (reference sequence). For the CDR3, the DNA is TGTGCCAGCAGCGGACCTACAGATGAACACTATGGCTACACCTTC. It is translated as CASSGPTDEHYGYTF.

CDR3: CASSQEKTIQPQHF. The CDR3 nucleotides read TGCGCCAGCAGCCAAGAGAAAACGATTCAGCCCCAGCATTTT. The rearrangement uses TRBV4-1 and TRBJ1-5; no clear D. From germline, CDR1 is MGHRA and CDR2 YSYEKL. Deletions cut 0 bases from V and 6 bases from J, with 9 bases between. The CDR3 runs to 14 residues.